The sequence of this T cell receptor (beta chain) was determined in a study of T cell responses to AZD1222 COVID-19 vaccine (dated by TCRdb to 2020 to 2023). Background for the entire study: TCR sequencing was performed for some 250 trial participants, of whom some 200 were given two doses of AZD1222 and approximately 25 were given two doses of MenACWY control vaccine. Trial participants were enrolled into age subgroups of 18-55, 56-69 and 70-plus years, which contained around 150, 29 and 61 TCR-sequenced participants, respectively. Overall study outcomes, separate from this receptor: Because no samples from the day 14 peak response were available, repertoires could be characterized only after the peak T cell response. The whole spike protein was spanned by vaccine-associated CD4 TCRs, and dominant responses were seen in regions 160-218 and 743-854. In the small 56-69-year group, the increase in depth fell short of significance, most likely because of low power. Epitopes outside the regions mutated in the B.1.351 and B.1.1.7 variants were reportedly recognized by nearly half of the unique spike-specific TCRs. Most participants were white British and females outnumbered males, and the authors suggested that clonal diversity may have been underestimated. Conclusions about previously exposed vaccinees are limited because only six or seven AZD1222 recipients were SARS-CoV-2 seropositive at baseline. After two AZD1222 doses, both the breadth and the depth of spike-specific TCRs were significantly higher than at day 0 and than in MenACWY recipients.

For this clone: Which antigen it targets is not known. No qualities accompany the bases; no much larger clone lies one base away.

The CDR3 regions of human TCRbeta chains were analyzed by immunosequencing. For the original study's pipeline: TCRs in the repertoires were compared against a reference library of SARS-CoV-2-specific TCRs that had been generated with the MIRA antigen-specificity platform. Breadth was defined as the fraction of unique TCRs that were SARS-CoV-2-associated, and depth was defined as the fraction of total T cells that were SARS-CoV-2-associated. Using the MIRA data, each spike-specific TCR was assigned both to the spike region to which the TCR was reactive and to a CD4 or CD8 class. Log10-transformed breadth and depth values were compared by one-way ANOVA with Sidak's multiple comparisons tests. The immuneACCESS repertoire file appears here via TCRdb, limited to in-frame rearrangements. These files lack a portion of the clones; in checked studies, under half of the deficit traces to unresolved V genes, and the cause of the others is not known. V and J calls and clone size are given by that table; D and trimming were obtained from the DNA. A total of around 150,000 clones appear in this sample, roughly 89% of them only once. The top ten constitute roughly 7.5% of the sample.

This specimen's time point label, per the study, means: about 28 days (+/-7) after the second vaccine dose. Reading the label with the study, this specimen's treatment or condition is: meningococcal conjugate vaccine given as trial control. The vaccinee samples were drawn from two UK trials, COV001 and COV002, one of which was a single-blind randomized controlled phase 2/3 trial testing AZD1222 (ChAdOx1 nCoV-19) in healthy adults. Trial participant PBMC samples were collected at day 0 and day 28 after the second dose for TCRbeta chain sequencing. The receptor's source is an adult who received the MenACWY meningococcal vaccine as a control. The sequencing used peripheral blood, collected 28 days after the second dose of the MenACWY control vaccine.

The bases are TGCGCCAGCAGCCAAGAACTCCAGGGTCCCTCTTCAAGGCAGCCCCAGCATTTT. The resulting protein is CASSQELQGPSSRQPQHF. Recombination linked TRBV4-1 to TRBJ1-5; a tentative D call is TRBD1 (5 bases match). Including cysteine and phenylalanine, the CDR3 has 18 amino acids. Only the CDR3 portion is preserved as DNA: 54 bases, with reading frame beginning at the first base. The V and J ends are trimmed by 0 bases and 7 bases, leaving 22 bases between them. CDR1 is given as MGHRA and CDR2 as YSYEKL, both from the germline V gene.